These T cell receptor beta chains were read from a single sample in a study of blood T cell repertoires in COVID-19. TCRdb's table, derived via immunoSEQ multiplex PCR, lists solely in-frame clones and lacks some. The sample includes 90,000 to 120,000 clones, roughly 84% of them seen just once. What was sequenced was peripheral blood. The receptors were gathered from a human donor in a cohort sampled during active COVID-19. Both conserved end residues are part of each CDR3.

>TRBJ1-2|TRBV11-2
CASSLVRGLTYGYTF
>TRBJ1-3|TRBV7-2
CASSFQQGSGNTIYF
>TRBJ2-7|TRBV5-6
CASSLLAGGGEKHYEQYF
>TRBJ2-5|TRBV6-5
CASRRTGNQETQYF
>TRBJ2-6|TRBV28
CASSSHSGSGANVLTF
>TRBJ2-2|TRBV25-1
CASSFPSGGSAGELFF
>TRBJ1-1|TRBV6-5
CASTAGGGTEAFF
>TRBJ2-4|TRBV30
CAWSAGGLNIQYF
>TRBJ2-3|TRBV6-2/TRBV6-3
CASSSYTDTQYF
>TRBJ1-2|TRBV27
CASGVSGVGYTF
>TRBJ2-3|TRBV19
CASALGAGAPTDTQYF
>TRBJ1-1|TRBV7-9
CASSDPTRGAAFF
>TRBJ2-1|TRBV19
CASSIDPSSTEQFF
>TRBJ2-7|TRBV4-1
CASSQDSETGVGEQYF
>TRBJ2-1|TRBV19
CASSSYGQGAYNEQFF
>TRBJ2-3|TRBV7-2
CASSLGAGRAGDTQYF
>TRBJ1-1|TRBV29-1
CRGGQIDTEAFF
>TRBJ1-4|TRBV11-2
CASSLRFTGQGGEKLFF
>TRBJ2-3|TRBV6-5
CASSYTGGASTDTQYF
>TRBJ1-1|TRBV5-1
CASSLTNGVTEAFF
>TRBJ2-3|TRBV28
CASSLLARGTDTQYF
>TRBJ1-6|TRBV7-9
CASSLGPGLASPLHF
>TRBJ1-1|TRBV2
CASTRGPTRPEAFF
>TRBJ2-7|TRBV6-5
CASSPTGDGSYEQYF
>TRBJ1-6|TRBV14
CASSPSHNSPLHF
>TRBJ1-2|TRBV5-4
CASSLDRAAGGYTF
>TRBJ2-5|TRBV7-2
CASSLAGGWQETQYF
>TRBJ1-5|TRBV7-2
CASSSTQGLTSEPQHF
>TRBJ2-7|TRBV10-3
CAISAASESYEQYF
>TRBJ2-4|TRBV7-9
CASSESWASKNIQYF
>TRBJ1-1|TRBV27
CASSQVRDRGTEAFF
>TRBJ2-1|TRBV9
CASSSGTPYNEQFF
>TRBJ2-1|TRBV5-6
CASIAGGVGEQFF
>TRBJ2-3|TRBV4-1
CASSPQSGVADTQYF
>TRBJ2-2|TRBV5-1
CASSGGNTGELFF
>TRBJ2-4|TRBV12-3/TRBV12-4
CASSLLNIQYF
>TRBJ2-2|TRBV29-1
CSVEKGWRGGELFF
>TRBJ2-7|TRBV11-2
CASSLRRGFPSEQYF
>TRBJ1-4|TRBV28
CASSLVPGVGEKLFF
>TRBJ2-2|TRBV3-1/TRBV3-2
CASRQTGLTGELFF
>TRBJ2-3|TRBV7-8
CASTLLRFEPDTQYF
>TRBJ2-1|TRBV27
CASSKLGYPTPGEQFF
>TRBJ1-2|TRBV7-2
CASSLDFSGGGGYTF
>TRBJ2-1|TRBV9
CASSVASGTGAFNEQFF
>TRBJ2-5|TRBV6-5
CASSYSRDPQETQYF
>TRBJ1-5|TRBV27
CASSLQAGGNQPQHF
>TRBJ2-1|TRBV30
CAWSARTGSSYNEQFF
>TRBJ1-5|TRBV18
CASSQQGTGQPQHF